This T cell receptor beta chain was observed in a study of Ad26.COV2.S vaccination and SARS-CoV-2 variants. The table lists this clone with a few counts. The sample's treatment: around 19 received Ad26.COV2.S at low or high dose, single or two shots; 5 received placebo; per-sample allocation not given. Sampling happened 63 days after the first vaccine or placebo injection. The repertoire was sequenced with immunoSEQ multiplex PCR; TCRdb's copy has only in-frame clones and lacks some. There are about 460,000 clones in the sample; about nine tenths occur only once, and 1.5% to 2% lies in the top ten. The sequences come from peripheral blood, collected in a trial of Ad26.COV2.S vaccine versus placebo. This clonotype was sampled from a person aged 18-60 years who received the Ad26.COV2.S COVID-19 vaccine or a placebo.

CDR3 loop: CASSPLGQVEAFF. The CDR3 DNA reads TGTGCCAGCTCACCACTGGGACAGGTTGAAGCTTTCTTT. V is TRBV18 and J is TRBJ1-1; 8 nucleotides line up with TRBD1. The CDR3 extends over 13 amino acids. CDR1 is KGHSH, CDR2 LQKENI, per germline. V gave up 1 base and J gave up 7 bases; unmatched junction bases: 2. The whole variable domain, filled in from reference TRBV18 and TRBJ1-1, reads NAGVMQNPRHLVRRRGQEARLRCSPMKGHSHVYWYRQLPEEGLKFMVYLQKENIIDESGMPKERFSAEFPKEGPSILRIQQVVRGDSAAYFCASSPLGQVEAFFGQGTRLTVV.